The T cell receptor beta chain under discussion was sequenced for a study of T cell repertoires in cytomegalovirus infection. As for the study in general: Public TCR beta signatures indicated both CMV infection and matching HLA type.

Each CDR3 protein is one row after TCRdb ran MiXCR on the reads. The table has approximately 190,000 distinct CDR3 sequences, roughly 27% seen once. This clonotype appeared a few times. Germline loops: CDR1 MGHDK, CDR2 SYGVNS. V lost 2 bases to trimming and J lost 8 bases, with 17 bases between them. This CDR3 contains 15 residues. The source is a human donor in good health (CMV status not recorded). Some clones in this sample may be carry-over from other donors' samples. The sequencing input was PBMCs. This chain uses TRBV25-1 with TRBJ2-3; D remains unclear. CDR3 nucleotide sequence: TGTGCCAGCAGTGAAGATATGGCGAGGCGCGGTACGCAGTATTTT. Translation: CASSEDMARRGTQYF. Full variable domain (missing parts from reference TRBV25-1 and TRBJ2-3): EADIYQTPRYLVIGTGKKITLECSQTMGHDKMYWYQQDPGMELHLIHYSYGVNSTEKGDLSSESTVSRIRTEHFPLTLESARPSHTSQYLCASSEDMARRGTQYFGPGTRLTVL.